This is a list of T cell receptor beta chains from one sample in a study of OX40 agonist ivuxolimab in advanced cancers. Profiling relied on immunoSEQ multiplex PCR, and the TCRdb table lists in-frame clones only, not all of them. Seen here are 77,000 or so clones, roughly 90% observed once, and the top ten hold around 0.35%. Source: CD4+ or CD8+ T cells sorted from blood, taken in a trial of the OX40 agonist ivuxolimab. Every receptor here comes from an adult with an advanced solid tumor such as melanoma, head and neck, liver or kidney cancer. Both conserved end residues are part of each CDR3. The order of the fields is D gene, clone size, CDR3 length, J gene, V gene, CDR3 protein, CDR3 DNA. D genes are given only for firm matches. A row's size may be missing; if present it is once, few, many or a size class.

d_call: .
clone_size: .
cdr3_length: 16
j_call: TRBJ1-3
v_call: TRBV6-1
cdr3_aa: CASSAGVPLSGNTIYF
cdr3_nt: TGTGCCAGCAGTGCAGGGGTTCCCCTCTCTGGAAACACCATATATTTT

d_call: .
clone_size: .
cdr3_length: 15
j_call: TRBJ2-1
v_call: TRBV18
cdr3_aa: CASSSQGGASNEQFF
cdr3_nt: TGTGCCAGCTCATCGCAAGGGGGGGCCTCCAATGAGCAGTTCTTC

d_call: .
clone_size: .
cdr3_length: 10
j_call: TRBJ1-2
v_call: TRBV5-3
cdr3_aa: CARSSGGYTF
cdr3_nt: TGTGCCAGAAGCTCGGGGGGCTACACCTTC

d_call: .
clone_size: once
cdr3_length: 13
j_call: TRBJ1-6
v_call: TRBV7-2
cdr3_aa: CASSLAEGSAPHF
cdr3_nt: TGTGCCAGCAGCTTAGCGGAAGGGTCAGCCCCCCACTTT

d_call: .
clone_size: .
cdr3_length: 14
j_call: TRBJ1-4
v_call: TRBV18
cdr3_aa: CASSPQGTNEKLFF
cdr3_nt: TGTGCCAGCTCACCCCAAGGAACTAATGAAAAACTGTTTTTT

d_call: .
clone_size: .
cdr3_length: 12
j_call: TRBJ2-1
v_call: TRBV29-1
cdr3_aa: CSVAPGGNEQFF
cdr3_nt: TGCAGCGTCGCCCCAGGGGGGAATGAGCAGTTCTTC

d_call: .
clone_size: once
cdr3_length: 12
j_call: TRBJ2-3
v_call: TRBV6-4
cdr3_aa: CASSDSGGTQYF
cdr3_nt: TGTGCCAGCAGTGACTCGGGGGGAACGCAGTATTTT

d_call: TRBD1
clone_size: .
cdr3_length: 16
j_call: TRBJ2-5
v_call: TRBV5-1
cdr3_aa: CASSPYGTGGAETQYF
cdr3_nt: TGCGCCAGCAGCCCTTACGGGACAGGGGGCGCAGAGACCCAGTACTTC

d_call: TRBD1
clone_size: .
cdr3_length: 16
j_call: TRBJ1-1
v_call: TRBV5-8
cdr3_aa: CASSRTGALGETEAFF
cdr3_nt: TGTGCCAGCAGTAGGACAGGGGCCCTCGGTGAGACTGAAGCTTTCTTT

d_call: .
clone_size: .
cdr3_length: 14
j_call: TRBJ1-2
v_call: TRBV5-8
cdr3_aa: CASSLAWGAYGYTF
cdr3_nt: TGTGCCAGCAGCTTGGCTTGGGGGGCCTATGGCTACACCTTC

d_call: .
clone_size: .
cdr3_length: 15
j_call: TRBJ1-5
v_call: TRBV18
cdr3_aa: CASSYQGTGNQPQHF
cdr3_nt: TGTGCCAGCTCATATCAGGGGACGGGCAATCAGCCCCAGCATTTT

d_call: .
clone_size: .
cdr3_length: 17
j_call: TRBJ2-7
v_call: TRBV4-3
cdr3_aa: CASSQAITGYGRNEQYF
cdr3_nt: TGCGCCAGCAGCCAAGCCATTACAGGGTATGGTCGAAACGAGCAGTACTTC

d_call: .
clone_size: .
cdr3_length: 15
j_call: TRBJ2-6
v_call: TRBV7-2
cdr3_aa: CASSLMAHGANVLTF
cdr3_nt: TGTGCCAGCAGCTTAATGGCGCATGGGGCCAACGTCCTGACTTTC

d_call: .
clone_size: .
cdr3_length: 14
j_call: TRBJ2-5
v_call: TRBV5-1
cdr3_aa: CASSLGQETETQYF
cdr3_nt: TGCGCCAGCAGCTTGGGACAAGAAACGGAGACCCAGTACTTC

d_call: .
clone_size: .
cdr3_length: 15
j_call: TRBJ2-7
v_call: TRBV28
cdr3_aa: CASTLDPQSSYEQYF
cdr3_nt: TGTGCCAGCACCCTTGACCCCCAAAGCTCCTACGAGCAGTACTTC

d_call: .
clone_size: .
cdr3_length: 13
j_call: TRBJ2-7
v_call: TRBV2
cdr3_aa: CASSGRGSYEQYF
cdr3_nt: TGTGCCAGCAGTGGTCGGGGCTCCTACGAGCAGTACTTC

d_call: TRBD1
clone_size: .
cdr3_length: 18
j_call: TRBJ2-2
v_call: TRBV15
cdr3_aa: CATSSRLGQVLGTGELFF
cdr3_nt: TGTGCCACCAGCAGTCGGTTAGGACAGGTTCTTGGGACCGGGGAGCTGTTTTTT

d_call: .
clone_size: .
cdr3_length: 14
j_call: TRBJ1-1
v_call: TRBV7-3
cdr3_aa: CASSSKTGGIEAFF
cdr3_nt: TGTGCCAGCAGCTCCAAGACAGGAGGGATAGAAGCTTTCTTT

d_call: TRBD1
clone_size: .
cdr3_length: 13
j_call: TRBJ2-1
v_call: TRBV2
cdr3_aa: CASSWTGEDEQFF
cdr3_nt: TGTGCCAGCAGCTGGACAGGGGAGGATGAGCAGTTCTTC

d_call: .
clone_size: once
cdr3_length: 15
j_call: TRBJ2-3
v_call: TRBV2
cdr3_aa: CASSGDRSSTDTQYF
cdr3_nt: TGTGCCAGCAGTGGCGACAGGTCCAGCACAGATACGCAGTATTTT

d_call: .
clone_size: .
cdr3_length: 15
j_call: TRBJ2-7
v_call: TRBV10-1
cdr3_aa: CASSEGGRGGNEQYF
cdr3_nt: TGCGCCAGCAGTGAAGGAGGCCGGGGTGGTAACGAGCAGTACTTC

d_call: .
clone_size: .
cdr3_length: 12
j_call: TRBJ2-5
v_call: TRBV7-6
cdr3_aa: CASSFGQETQYF
cdr3_nt: TGTGCCAGCAGCTTTGGCCAAGAGACCCAGTACTTC

d_call: .
clone_size: .
cdr3_length: 15
j_call: TRBJ2-1
v_call: TRBV5-1
cdr3_aa: CASSLPGGSYNEQFF
cdr3_nt: TGCGCCAGCAGCCTTCCTGGAGGGTCCTACAATGAGCAGTTCTTC

d_call: TRBD2
clone_size: .
cdr3_length: 15
j_call: TRBJ2-1
v_call: TRBV27
cdr3_aa: CASRYSGRPLNEQFF
cdr3_nt: TGTGCCAGCAGGTATAGCGGGAGGCCCCTCAATGAGCAGTTCTTC

d_call: TRBD1
clone_size: .
cdr3_length: 15
j_call: TRBJ1-4
v_call: TRBV6-5
cdr3_aa: CASSPQGAANEKLFF
cdr3_nt: TGTGCCAGCAGTCCGCAGGGGGCAGCTAATGAAAAACTGTTTTTT

d_call: .
clone_size: .
cdr3_length: 15
j_call: TRBJ1-4
v_call: TRBV18
cdr3_aa: CASSDMGATNEKLFF
cdr3_nt: TGTGCCAGCTCGGACATGGGAGCAACTAATGAAAAACTGTTTTTT

d_call: .
clone_size: .
cdr3_length: 15
j_call: TRBJ2-7
v_call: TRBV7-7
cdr3_aa: CASSPGSSSSYEQYF
cdr3_nt: TGTGCCAGCAGCCCAGGGTCCTCTAGCTCCTACGAGCAGTACTTC

d_call: .
clone_size: .
cdr3_length: 15
j_call: TRBJ2-6
v_call: TRBV6-5
cdr3_aa: CASSNSGTGANVLTF
cdr3_nt: TGTGCCAGCAGTAATTCCGGGACTGGGGCCAACGTCCTGACTTTC

d_call: TRBD1
clone_size: .
cdr3_length: 14
j_call: TRBJ2-3
v_call: TRBV6-1
cdr3_aa: CASTRPGGVDTQYF
cdr3_nt: TGTGCCAGCACTCGTCCAGGGGGCGTCGATACGCAGTATTTT

d_call: .
clone_size: .
cdr3_length: 14
j_call: TRBJ2-1
v_call: TRBV11-2
cdr3_aa: CASSLDGSSNEQFF
cdr3_nt: TGTGCCAGCAGCTTAGATGGGAGCAGCAATGAGCAGTTCTTC

d_call: TRBD2
clone_size: .
cdr3_length: 15
j_call: TRBJ2-3
v_call: TRBV18
cdr3_aa: CASSPLAGSTDTQYF
cdr3_nt: TGTGCCAGCTCACCCCTAGCGGGGAGCACAGATACGCAGTATTTT

d_call: .
clone_size: .
cdr3_length: 16
j_call: TRBJ1-6
v_call: TRBV18
cdr3_aa: CASSPRRAASDSPLHF
cdr3_nt: TGTGCCAGCTCACCACGGAGGGCAGCCTCTGATTCACCCCTCCACTTT

d_call: .
clone_size: .
cdr3_length: 14
j_call: TRBJ2-5
v_call: TRBV5-4
cdr3_aa: CASSPGTLAETQYF
cdr3_nt: TGTGCCAGCAGCCCCGGGACTCTCGCGGAGACCCAGTACTTC

d_call: TRBD1
clone_size: .
cdr3_length: 15
j_call: TRBJ1-4
v_call: TRBV27
cdr3_aa: CASSTRDSPNEKLFF
cdr3_nt: TGTGCCAGCAGTACCAGGGACAGCCCTAATGAAAAACTGTTTTTT

d_call: .
clone_size: .
cdr3_length: 14
j_call: TRBJ2-5
v_call: TRBV18
cdr3_aa: CASSPPGSQETQYF
cdr3_nt: TGTGCCAGCTCACCACCGGGAAGTCAAGAGACCCAGTACTTC

d_call: .
clone_size: .
cdr3_length: 12
j_call: TRBJ2-5
v_call: TRBV6-5
cdr3_aa: CASSYSMETQYF
cdr3_nt: TGTGCCAGCAGTTACTCGATGGAGACCCAGTACTTC

d_call: .
clone_size: .
cdr3_length: 14
j_call: TRBJ1-2
v_call: TRBV10-3
cdr3_aa: CAIRLDDANYGYTF
cdr3_nt: TGTGCCATCAGATTGGACGACGCTAACTATGGCTACACCTTC

d_call: TRBD2
clone_size: few
cdr3_length: 14
j_call: TRBJ2-7
v_call: TRBV28
cdr3_aa: CASRHLADSYEQYF
cdr3_nt: TGTGCCAGCAGGCATCTAGCGGATTCCTACGAGCAGTACTTC

d_call: .
clone_size: .
cdr3_length: 13
j_call: TRBJ1-5
v_call: TRBV6-1
cdr3_aa: CASSEVWWEPQHF
cdr3_nt: TGTGCCAGCAGTGAAGTGTGGTGGGAGCCCCAGCATTTT

d_call: TRBD1
clone_size: .
cdr3_length: 16
j_call: TRBJ2-2
v_call: TRBV5-1
cdr3_aa: CASSLETGFSTEELFF
cdr3_nt: TGCGCCAGCAGCTTGGAGACAGGGTTTAGCACCGAGGAGCTGTTTTTT

d_call: .
clone_size: .
cdr3_length: 14
j_call: TRBJ1-2
v_call: TRBV2
cdr3_aa: CASRRLTPEDGYTF
cdr3_nt: TGTGCCAGCAGGCGACTAACCCCCGAGGACGGCTACACCTTC

d_call: TRBD1
clone_size: .
cdr3_length: 15
j_call: TRBJ1-1
v_call: TRBV5-8
cdr3_aa: CASSARQGLNTEAFF
cdr3_nt: TGTGCCAGCAGCGCAAGACAGGGGCTGAACACTGAAGCTTTCTTT

d_call: .
clone_size: .
cdr3_length: 13
j_call: TRBJ1-5
v_call: TRBV27
cdr3_aa: CASSSALGQPQHF
cdr3_nt: TGTGCCAGCAGTTCCGCCTTAGGGCAGCCCCAGCATTTT

d_call: TRBD1
clone_size: .
cdr3_length: 15
j_call: TRBJ1-2
v_call: TRBV28
cdr3_aa: CASNHDRAFHYGYTF
cdr3_nt: TGTGCCAGCAATCATGACAGGGCCTTTCACTATGGCTACACCTTC

d_call: .
clone_size: .
cdr3_length: 14
j_call: TRBJ2-5
v_call: TRBV5-1
cdr3_aa: CASSSYRVGETQYF
cdr3_nt: TGCGCCAGCAGCTCATACAGGGTCGGGGAGACCCAGTACTTC

d_call: TRBD1
clone_size: .
cdr3_length: 16
j_call: TRBJ1-1
v_call: TRBV5-5
cdr3_aa: CASSLGTGGVDTEAFF
cdr3_nt: TGTGCCAGCAGCCTGGGGACAGGGGGGGTGGACACTGAAGCTTTCTTT

d_call: TRBD1
clone_size: .
cdr3_length: 15
j_call: TRBJ2-5
v_call: TRBV30
cdr3_aa: CAWSVTGTGGETQYF
cdr3_nt: TGTGCCTGGAGTGTAACCGGGACAGGGGGGGAGACCCAGTACTTC

d_call: .
clone_size: .
cdr3_length: 15
j_call: TRBJ1-4
v_call: TRBV9
cdr3_aa: CASSARGHSDEKLFF
cdr3_nt: TGTGCCAGCAGCGCGAGGGGTCACTCGGATGAAAAACTGTTTTTT

d_call: .
clone_size: .
cdr3_length: 15
j_call: TRBJ2-7
v_call: TRBV15
cdr3_aa: CATSRGREGTYEQYF
cdr3_nt: TGTGCCACCAGCAGAGGACGTGAGGGCACCTACGAGCAGTACTTC

d_call: .
clone_size: .
cdr3_length: 15
j_call: TRBJ1-6
v_call: TRBV30
cdr3_aa: CAWSVNSVGDSPLHF
cdr3_nt: TGTGCCTGGAGTGTAAACTCAGTAGGGGATTCACCCCTCCACTTT

d_call: .
clone_size: .
cdr3_length: 13
j_call: TRBJ1-2
v_call: TRBV30
cdr3_aa: CAWSVRGPYGYTF
cdr3_nt: TGTGCCTGGAGTGTACGGGGTCCCTATGGCTACACCTTC

d_call: .
clone_size: once
cdr3_length: 13
j_call: TRBJ1-4
v_call: TRBV18
cdr3_aa: CASSPGRDEKLFF
cdr3_nt: TGTGCCAGCTCACCTGGCAGGGACGAAAAACTGTTTTTT

d_call: .
clone_size: .
cdr3_length: 15
j_call: TRBJ2-7
v_call: TRBV7-8
cdr3_aa: CASSPDGHRTYEQYF
cdr3_nt: TGTGCCAGCAGCCCAGACGGACATCGGACCTACGAGCAGTACTTC

d_call: TRBD1
clone_size: .
cdr3_length: 13
j_call: TRBJ2-7
v_call: TRBV28
cdr3_aa: CASVDRALYEQYF
cdr3_nt: TGTGCCAGCGTAGACAGGGCCCTCTACGAGCAGTACTTC

d_call: .
clone_size: .
cdr3_length: 17
j_call: TRBJ2-4
v_call: TRBV14
cdr3_aa: CASSQEGGKGLKNIQYF
cdr3_nt: TGTGCCAGCAGCCAAGAAGGGGGGAAGGGACTTAAAAACATTCAGTACTTC